This is a list of T cell receptor beta chains from one sample in a study of blood T cell repertoires in COVID-19. The assay was immunoSEQ multiplex PCR, and TCRdb's table has in-frame clones only and misses some. The sample has approximately 480,000 clones; about 88% are singletons. Specimen: peripheral blood. The source is a man between 18 and 29 years old with COVID-19, enrolled during active disease. The conserved cysteine and the conserved F or W are not part of the CDR3 here. Rows may omit the clone size; those that give it use once, few, many or a size class.

j_gene: TRBJ2-1
v_gene: TRBV6-5
abundance: NA
CDR3aa: ASRDSTGAREQF

j_gene: TRBJ2-1
v_gene: TRBV3-1/TRBV3-2
abundance: once
CDR3aa: ASSPRSSNNEQF

j_gene: TRBJ1-3
v_gene: TRBV11-3
abundance: NA
CDR3aa: ASSPPAGVSGNTIY

j_gene: TRBJ2-5
v_gene: TRBV9
abundance: NA
CDR3aa: ASSVGDWGMETQY

j_gene: TRBJ2-3
v_gene: TRBV7-9
abundance: NA
CDR3aa: ASSTIKGLAGADTQY

j_gene: TRBJ2-3
v_gene: TRBV12-5
abundance: NA
CDR3aa: ASGGTSGRLPDTQY

j_gene: TRBJ1-5
v_gene: TRBV2
abundance: once
CDR3aa: ASSVFAGREQPQH

j_gene: TRBJ1-5
v_gene: TRBV2
abundance: once
CDR3aa: ASSEGLFRGGNQPQH

j_gene: TRBJ1-1
v_gene: TRBV3-1/TRBV3-2
abundance: NA
CDR3aa: ASSQGSREGTEAF

j_gene: TRBJ2-2
v_gene: TRBV5-1
abundance: NA
CDR3aa: ASSLAKTSGRWELF

j_gene: TRBJ2-3
v_gene: TRBV4-2
abundance: NA
CDR3aa: ASSQASWTSGGADTQY

j_gene: TRBJ2-1
v_gene: TRBV11-3
abundance: NA
CDR3aa: ASSSGLAGGVEQF

j_gene: TRBJ2-1
v_gene: TRBV28
abundance: NA
CDR3aa: ASSRTNKQF

j_gene: TRBJ2-5
v_gene: TRBV5-1
abundance: NA
CDR3aa: ASSLAVGTPTQETQY

j_gene: TRBJ2-1
v_gene: TRBV2
abundance: NA
CDR3aa: ASSAASGSYNEQF

j_gene: TRBJ2-7
v_gene: TRBV5-4
abundance: few
CDR3aa: ASSPGGLNEQY

j_gene: TRBJ2-7
v_gene: TRBV5-4
abundance: NA
CDR3aa: ASSRGLSVAEQY

j_gene: TRBJ2-5
v_gene: TRBV21-1
abundance: few
CDR3aa: ASGGTGGETQY

j_gene: TRBJ1-2
v_gene: TRBV18
abundance: NA
CDR3aa: ASSPGQGVNGYT

j_gene: TRBJ2-7
v_gene: TRBV4-1
abundance: NA
CDR3aa: ASSQVWDRGIYEQY

j_gene: TRBJ2-1
v_gene: TRBV7-2
abundance: NA
CDR3aa: ASSLGRSEQF

j_gene: TRBJ1-2
v_gene: TRBV19
abundance: NA
CDR3aa: ASSIGGQNYGYT

j_gene: TRBJ2-1
v_gene: TRBV19
abundance: NA
CDR3aa: ASSLRQGDVF

j_gene: TRBJ1-2
v_gene: TRBV12-5
abundance: NA
CDR3aa: ASGKYLDRGWGYT

j_gene: TRBJ2-7
v_gene: TRBV6-2/TRBV6-3
abundance: NA
CDR3aa: ASSDPGILYEQY

j_gene: TRBJ1-5
v_gene: TRBV2
abundance: NA
CDR3aa: ASSVSGFNQPQH

j_gene: TRBJ2-7
v_gene: TRBV7-9
abundance: NA
CDR3aa: ASSSTYEQY

j_gene: TRBJ1-6
v_gene: TRBV5-1
abundance: few
CDR3aa: ASSRDRSLNSPLH

j_gene: TRBJ2-1
v_gene: TRBV10-2
abundance: once
CDR3aa: ASRTPGSSYNEQF

j_gene: TRBJ1-5
v_gene: TRBV19
abundance: once
CDR3aa: ASSIVGQLRYSNQPQH

j_gene: TRBJ1-2
v_gene: TRBV28
abundance: NA
CDR3aa: ASSWGTVYGYT

j_gene: TRBJ2-4
v_gene: TRBV30
abundance: once
CDR3aa: AWSGRTTQNIQY

j_gene: TRBJ2-7
v_gene: TRBV6-1
abundance: NA
CDR3aa: ASSESRVEQY

j_gene: TRBJ1-5
v_gene: TRBV1
abundance: NA
CDR3aa: TSSQCSPEFSQPQH

j_gene: TRBJ1-2
v_gene: TRBV5-1
abundance: NA
CDR3aa: ASSFRSDSNVNYGYT

j_gene: TRBJ2-3
v_gene: TRBV4-2
abundance: few
CDR3aa: ASSQTGITDTQY